This T cell receptor (beta chain) appears in the sequencing data of a study of control samples from healthy donors and cancer patients. The V and J ends lost 3 bases and 0 bases, in that order; junction bases with no gene match: 1. Germline CDR1 reads SGHRS; CDR2 reads YFSETQ. This CDR3 spans 14 amino acids. Method: immunoSEQ multiplex PCR; TCRdb's copy keeps in-frame clones and lacks some. The sample carries under 150,000 clones, approximately 88% recorded once. The sample taken for sequencing was blood. The chain has TRBV5-1 and TRBJ1-1, with 8 bases matching TRBD1. The source of this sequence is a man aged 35-49 years in good health. CDR3 coding DNA: TGCGCCAGCAGCTCGACAGGGGTGAACACTGAAGCTTTCTTT. This encodes CASSSTGVNTEAFF.